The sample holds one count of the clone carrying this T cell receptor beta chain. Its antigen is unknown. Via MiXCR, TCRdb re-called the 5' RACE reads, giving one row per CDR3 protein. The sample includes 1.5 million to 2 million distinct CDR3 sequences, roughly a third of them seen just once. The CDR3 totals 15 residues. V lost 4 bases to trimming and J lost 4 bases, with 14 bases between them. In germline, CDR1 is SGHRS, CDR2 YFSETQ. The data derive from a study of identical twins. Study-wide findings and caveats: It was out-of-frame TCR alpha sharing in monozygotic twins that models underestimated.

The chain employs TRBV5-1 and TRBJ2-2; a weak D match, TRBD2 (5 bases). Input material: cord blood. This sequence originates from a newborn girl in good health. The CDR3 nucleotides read TGCGCCAGCAGCCCCCGTTGGGAGTTCACCGGGGAGCTGTTTTTT. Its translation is CASSPRWEFTGELFF.